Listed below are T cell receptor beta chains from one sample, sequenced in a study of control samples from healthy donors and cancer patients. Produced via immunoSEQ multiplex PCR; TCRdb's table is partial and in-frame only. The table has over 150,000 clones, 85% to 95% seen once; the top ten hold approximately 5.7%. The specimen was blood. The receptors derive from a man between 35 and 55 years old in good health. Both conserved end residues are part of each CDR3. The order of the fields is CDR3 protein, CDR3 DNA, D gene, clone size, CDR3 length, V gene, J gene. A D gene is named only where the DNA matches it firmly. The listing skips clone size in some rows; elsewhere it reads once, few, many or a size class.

CASSPRDRGSNQPQHF	TGTGCCAGCAGTCCGAGGGACAGGGGAAGCAATCAGCCCCAGCATTTT	TRBD1	once	16	TRBV27	TRBJ1-5
CASSERAGVNTGELFF	TGTGCCAGCAGTGAAAGAGCGGGGGTAAACACCGGGGAGCTGTTTTTT	TRBD2	.	16	TRBV6-1	TRBJ2-2
CATSDLGGYGYTF	TGTGCCACCAGTGATTTAGGGGGATATGGCTACACCTTC	.	.	13	TRBV24-1	TRBJ1-2
CASSLSLLSYNEQFF	TGTGCCAGCAGTTTGAGTCTCTTGTCCTACAATGAGCAGTTCTTC	.	few	15	TRBV6-5	TRBJ2-1
CATRGQLDEQFF	TGTGCCACCAGGGGGCAGTTAGATGAGCAGTTCTTC	.	.	12	TRBV24-1	TRBJ2-1
CASSQRDQGVGAFF	TGTGCCAGCAGCCAACGGGACCAGGGTGTAGGAGCTTTCTTT	.	.	14	TRBV3-1/TRBV3-2	TRBJ1-1
CASSYSGRANTGELFF	TGTGCCAGCAGTTACTCAGGCAGGGCGAACACCGGGGAGCTGTTTTTT	.	.	16	TRBV6-5	TRBJ2-2
CATGSLRPRDPPF	TGTGCCACAGGCTCTCTGAGACCCCGAGACCCCCCCTTT	.	once	13	TRBV28	TRBJ1-1
CATSDSRSSNQPQHF	TGTGCCACCAGTGATAGCCGGAGTAGCAATCAGCCCCAGCATTTT	.	.	15	TRBV24-1	TRBJ1-5
CASSLVTTNTEAFF	TGCGCCAGCAGCTTGGTCACAACTAACACTGAAGCTTTCTTT	.	once	14	TRBV5-1	TRBJ1-1
CASSLNPGTTSEAFF	TGCGCCAGCAGCCTCAATCCCGGGACAACCTCTGAAGCTTTCTTT	.	.	15	TRBV4-3	TRBJ1-1
CSAQRGRTDTQYF	TGCAGCGCCCAGCGGGGGCGCACAGATACGCAGTATTTT	TRBD2	.	13	TRBV29-1	TRBJ2-3
CASSQDRGGGGSSYEQYF	TGCGCCAGCAGCCAAGATCGCGGGGGCGGGGGGAGCTCCTACGAGCAGTACTTC	TRBD2	.	18	TRBV4-3	TRBJ2-7
CASSLGQGKSGWEKLFF	TGTGCCAGCAGTCTCGGACAGGGGAAGTCGGGGTGGGAAAAACTGTTTTTT	TRBD1	.	17	TRBV28	TRBJ1-4
CASSLPSGAKRYEQFF	TGTGCCAGCAGCTTACCTAGCGGGGCCAAGAGATATGAGCAGTTCTTC	TRBD2	once	16	TRBV7-9	TRBJ2-1
CASSFGWGDDNEQFF	TGCGCCAGCAGCTTCGGTTGGGGTGATGACAATGAGCAGTTCTTC	.	.	15	TRBV5-1	TRBJ2-1
CASSYPFNTEAFF	TGTGCCAGCAGTTACCCTTTCAACACTGAAGCTTTCTTT	.	.	13	TRBV6-2/TRBV6-3	TRBJ1-1
CATSDARTAGGELFF	TGTGCCACCAGTGATGCACGGACAGCCGGGGGGGAGCTGTTTTTT	.	.	15	TRBV24-1	TRBJ2-2
CASSILMAEGSEKLFF	TGTGCCAGCAGCATCTTAATGGCTGAGGGTAGTGAAAAACTGTTTTTT	.	.	16	TRBV21-1	TRBJ1-4
CATSDLRLAGTDEQFF	TGTGCCACCAGTGATTTGAGGCTAGCGGGGACCGATGAGCAGTTCTTC	TRBD2	.	16	TRBV24-1	TRBJ2-1
CASSIGQERNSPLHF	TGTGCCAGCAGCATCGGACAGGAGCGTAATTCACCCCTCCACTTT	TRBD1	.	15	TRBV5-6	TRBJ1-6
CASSLGTGRPYEQYF	TGTGCCAGCAGCTTAGGGACAGGGCGCCCCTACGAGCAGTACTTC	TRBD1	.	15	TRBV7-2	TRBJ2-7
CASSHRRSSSYEQYF	TGTGCCAGCAGTCACAGGAGGTCGAGCTCCTACGAGCAGTACTTC	.	.	15	TRBV28	TRBJ2-7
CASSVPWVGRGIGELFF	TGTGCCAGCAGCGTACCTTGGGTCGGCAGGGGCATCGGGGAGCTGTTTTTT	.	.	17	TRBV9	TRBJ2-2
CASGGVKNTEAFF	TGTGCCAGTGGTGGGGTGAAGAACACTGAAGCTTTCTTT	.	.	13	TRBV19	TRBJ1-1
CASSEAGGGYYGYTF	TGTGCCAGCAGTGAAGCAGGGGGGGGTTACTATGGCTACACCTTC	.	.	15	TRBV2	TRBJ1-2
CASSLAPLSGNTIYF	TGTGCCAGCAGCTTAGCGCCCCTCTCTGGAAACACCATATATTTT	.	.	15	TRBV11-2	TRBJ1-3
CASSPWTGGNTGELFF	TGTGCCAGCAGCCCTTGGACAGGGGGGAACACCGGGGAGCTGTTTTTT	TRBD1	.	16	TRBV7-9	TRBJ2-2
CASSLARVDTQYF	TGTGCCAGCAGTCTTGCAAGGGTAGATACGCAGTATTTT	.	once	13	TRBV27	TRBJ2-3
CASSPWEGEAFF	TGTGCCAGCTCACCGTGGGAGGGTGAAGCTTTCTTT	.	.	12	TRBV18	TRBJ1-1
CASSDIQGSTEAFF	TGCGCCAGCTCGGATATACAGGGAAGCACTGAAGCTTTCTTT	.	.	14	TRBV10-1	TRBJ1-1
CASSQGQGGSPLHF	TGCGCCAGCAGCCAGGGACAGGGTGGTTCACCCCTCCACTTT	TRBD1	.	14	TRBV5-1	TRBJ1-6
CASTRVAGGPGRTDTQYF	TGTGCCAGCACAAGGGTAGCGGGGGGGCCCGGGAGGACAGATACGCAGTATTTT	TRBD2	.	18	TRBV2	TRBJ2-3
CASRPQGRVYEQYF	TGTGCCAGCAGGCCACAGGGGAGAGTCTACGAGCAGTACTTC	TRBD1	.	14	TRBV6-6	TRBJ2-7
CASSEAPFREQPQHF	TGTGCCAGCAGTGAAGCCCCGTTCAGGGAACAGCCCCAGCATTTT	.	.	15	TRBV2	TRBJ1-5
CASSPQGTGELFF	TGTGCCAGCAGCCCCCAGGGCACCGGGGAGCTGTTTTTT	.	.	13	TRBV7-3	TRBJ2-2
CASRIPGTGSSNQPQHF	TGTGCCAGCAGGATCCCCGGGACAGGGTCTTCCAATCAGCCCCAGCATTTT	TRBD1	once	17	TRBV28	TRBJ1-5
CASSAGAGQPQHF	TGCGCCAGCAGCGCCGGGGCGGGACAGCCCCAGCATTTT	.	.	13	TRBV10-1	TRBJ1-5
CASSYSTGNYGYTF	TGTGCCAGCAGTTACTCGACGGGGAACTATGGCTACACCTTC	.	.	14	TRBV6-5	TRBJ1-2
CASSDRGHQETQYF	TGTGCCAGCAGTGACAGGGGACACCAAGAGACCCAGTACTTC	.	.	14	TRBV2	TRBJ2-5
CATSSQGNQPQHF	TGTGCCACCAGTAGTCAGGGGAACCAGCCCCAGCATTTT	.	.	13	TRBV24-1	TRBJ1-5
CASSLAGSSYNEQFF	TGTGCCAGCAGCTTAGCGGGGAGCTCCTACAATGAGCAGTTCTTC	.	.	15	TRBV7-2	TRBJ2-1
CASGEAYEQYF	TGCGCCAGCGGAGAAGCCTACGAGCAGTACTTC	.	once	11	TRBV10-2	TRBJ2-7
CASSDPGPTRTDTQYF	TGCGCCAGCAGTGACCCTGGACCGACCCGCACAGATACGCAGTATTTT	.	.	16	TRBV10-1	TRBJ2-3
CASRLSGQGQAFF	TGTGCCAGCAGACTGAGCGGACAGGGCCAGGCTTTCTTT	TRBD1	.	13	TRBV6-5	TRBJ1-1
CASSKARAADTQYF	TGTGCCAGCAGCAAAGCCAGGGCGGCAGATACGCAGTATTTT	.	once	14	TRBV21-1	TRBJ2-3
CASSSLTESYNEQFF	TGTGCCAGCAGCTCCTTGACGGAGTCCTACAATGAGCAGTTCTTC	.	.	15	TRBV7-9	TRBJ2-1
CASSSRQASTYNEQFF	TGTGCCAGCAGCTCGCGACAGGCATCAACCTACAATGAGCAGTTCTTC	.	.	16	TRBV9	TRBJ2-1
CSASQINTEAFF	TGCAGTGCTAGTCAAATAAACACTGAAGCTTTCTTT	.	.	12	TRBV20-1	TRBJ1-1
CASSPLDRGEKLFF	TGTGCCAGCTCTCCTCTGGACAGGGGAGAAAAACTGTTTTTT	TRBD1	.	14	TRBV18	TRBJ1-4
CASSLANEKLFF	TGTGCCAGTAGTCTGGCTAATGAAAAACTGTTTTTT	.	once	12	TRBV19	TRBJ1-4
CASSLGIAKNIQYF	TGTGCCAGCAGCTTAGGGATAGCCAAAAACATTCAGTACTTC	.	.	14	TRBV5-4	TRBJ2-4
CASSSQTGVNTEAFF	TGTGCCAGCAGCTCCCAGACAGGGGTGAACACTGAAGCTTTCTTT	TRBD1	.	15	TRBV7-2	TRBJ1-1